The present T cell receptor (beta chain) was sequenced within a study of T-cell reconstitution after alpha-beta-depleted transplantation in children (dated by TCRdb to about 2016). As for the study more broadly: Using TCR repertoire profiling, the study quantitatively followed how T-cell immune reconstitution unfolded in children after TCRalphabeta/CD19-depleted allogeneic hematopoietic cell transplantation. The research as a whole found: Over the following months the frequencies of hyperexpanded clones went down, and after one year T-cell counts and TCRbeta diversity were mostly credited to newly produced T cells. The high TCRbeta diversity at day 60 in some patients was ascribed to recipient T cells and intrathymic progenitors that had survived conditioning. The apparently early alphabetaT-cell count recovery about two months after transplant was reportedly dependent on only several hundred rapidly expanded clones derived from non-depleted graft cells.

V sheds 0 bases and J sheds 2 bases, leaving 19 bases between their ends. CDR3 length: 18 amino acids, cysteine to phenylalanine. Only the CDR3 DNA is retained, 54 bases long and in frame from the first base. CDR1 and CDR2 (LNHNV, YYDKDF) derive from the germline V gene (reference sequence). Sample treatment or condition, as interpreted from the label and publication: allogeneic hematopoietic cell transplantation with graft depleted of TCRalphabeta T cells and CD19 B cells. Transplant recipients were children who received TCRalphabeta/CD19-depleted allogeneic hematopoietic cell grafts. A remark on this clonotype: What this receptor recognizes is not known. No much larger clonotype is one base removed from it; base qualities were not supplied.

The library was obtained by PCR. The listed sequencing device is Illumina HiSeq 2500. To normalize quantification of the TCRbeta repertoire, the TCR libraries were built with molecular barcoding that relied on unique molecular identifiers. TCRdb trimmed the raw reads at Q25, called clones with MiXCR and kept productive beta chains. Rows matching on CDR3 protein sequence are summarized as one entry with the most common DNA and genes. The sample yields approximately 1,000,000 distinct CDR3 sequences; about 29% were counted once. In total, the top ten clones hold roughly 28% of the sample. The sequencing here drew on PBMCs, mostly from graft donor cells, taken 360 days after TCRalphabeta/CD19-depleted stem cell transplant. This clonotype was obtained from a boy under two years old who had a stem cell transplant for SCID, so the T cells may come from the graft donor. The chain is encoded by TRBV15 joined to TRBJ1-1; tentative D gene TRBD1, with 6 bases matching. The CDR3: CATSRDSWAGETNTEAFF. At the DNA level, the sequence is TGTGCCACCAGCAGAGATAGTTGGGCAGGGGAGACAAACACTGAAGCTTTCTTT.